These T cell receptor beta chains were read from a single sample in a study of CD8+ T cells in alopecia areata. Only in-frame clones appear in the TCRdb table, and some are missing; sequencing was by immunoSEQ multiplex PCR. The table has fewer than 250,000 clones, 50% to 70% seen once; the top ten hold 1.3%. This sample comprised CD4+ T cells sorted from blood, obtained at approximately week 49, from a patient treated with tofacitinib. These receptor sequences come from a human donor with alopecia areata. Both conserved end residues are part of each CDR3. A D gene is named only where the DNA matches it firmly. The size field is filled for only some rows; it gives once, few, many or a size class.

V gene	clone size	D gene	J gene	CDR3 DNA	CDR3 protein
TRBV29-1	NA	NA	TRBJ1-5	TGCAGCGTTGGGACAGATAGGGACAATCAGCCCCAGCATTTT	CSVGTDRDNQPQHF
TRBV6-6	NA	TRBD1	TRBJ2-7	TGTGCCAGCAGGACAGGGGTCGCGCCGGTCTACGAGCAGTACTTC	CASRTGVAPVYEQYF
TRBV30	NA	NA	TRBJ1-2	TGTGCCTGGAGTGTGGGGAACGGTGGCTACACCTTC	CAWSVGNGGYTF
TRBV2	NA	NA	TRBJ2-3	TGTGCCAGCAGTGATTACCAGAGTAGCACAGATACGCAGTATTTT	CASSDYQSSTDTQYF
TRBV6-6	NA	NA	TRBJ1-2	TGTGCCAGCATCCTATTTCCGGGGCTGAAGTCCTATGGCTACACCTTC	CASILFPGLKSYGYTF
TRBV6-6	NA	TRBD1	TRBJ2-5	TGTGCCAGCAGATCGAACAGGGGAGAGACCCAGTACTTC	CASRSNRGETQYF
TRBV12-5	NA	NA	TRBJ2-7	TGTGCTAGTGGTTTGGACCACTACGAGCAGTACTTC	CASGLDHYEQYF
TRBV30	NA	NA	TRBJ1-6	TGTGCCTGGAGTGGGACTAGGAATTCACCCCTCCACTTT	CAWSGTRNSPLHF
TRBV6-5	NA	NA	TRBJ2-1	TGTGCCAGCAGTTACACGCAGGGGTATGAGCAGTTCTTC	CASSYTQGYEQFF
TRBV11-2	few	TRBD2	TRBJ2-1	TGTGCCAGCAGCGAACCGGGACTATACAATGAGCAGTTCTTC	CASSEPGLYNEQFF
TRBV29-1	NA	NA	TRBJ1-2	TGCAGCGTTGAACCCGGGGGCGGTGGCTACACCTTC	CSVEPGGGGYTF
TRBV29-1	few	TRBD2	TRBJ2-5	TGCAGCGGACTAGCGTATGAAGAGACCCAGTACTTC	CSGLAYEETQYF
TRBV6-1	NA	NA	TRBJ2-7	TGTGCCAGCAGTGATTTAGCCTACGAGCAGTACTTC	CASSDLAYEQYF
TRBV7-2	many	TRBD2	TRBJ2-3	TGTGCCAGCAGCTTCAGGACTAGCGGGGTAGCAGATACGCAGTATTTT	CASSFRTSGVADTQYF
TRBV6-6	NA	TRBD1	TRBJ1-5	TGTGCCAGCAGTTACTTTCGACAGGGTGAACAGCCCCAGCATTTT	CASSYFRQGEQPQHF
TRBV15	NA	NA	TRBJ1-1	TGTGCCACCAGCAGAGATCGGTCCAACACTGAAGCTTTCTTT	CATSRDRSNTEAFF
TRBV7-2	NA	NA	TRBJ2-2	TGTGCCAGCAGCCGCCGTACAGCGGCGAACACCGGGGAGCTGTTTTTT	CASSRRTAANTGELFF
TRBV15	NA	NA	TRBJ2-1	TGTGCCACCAGCAGAGAAGGGGTTGAGCAGTTCTTC	CATSREGVEQFF
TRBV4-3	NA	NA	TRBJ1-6	TGCGCCAGCAGCCAGGGAGGTTCACCCCTCCACTTT	CASSQGGSPLHF
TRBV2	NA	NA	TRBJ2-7	TGTGCCAGCAGTGAGGGGCACAGCGAGCAGTACTTC	CASSEGHSEQYF
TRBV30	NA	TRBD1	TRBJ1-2	TGTGCCTGGAGCCCGGGACAGCAAAACTATGGCTACACCTTC	CAWSPGQQNYGYTF
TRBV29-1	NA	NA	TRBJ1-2	TGCAGCTCAGTCCCAACGGGGGGCTCCGGAGGCTACACCTTC	CSSVPTGGSGGYTF
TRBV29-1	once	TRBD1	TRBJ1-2	TGCAGCGTTGGAAAGGACAGGGGAGGCTACACCTTC	CSVGKDRGGYTF
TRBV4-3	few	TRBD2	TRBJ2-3	TGCGCCAGCAGCCAAGCACCTCCCGGGACTAGCGGTACAGATACGCAGTATTTT	CASSQAPPGTSGTDTQYF
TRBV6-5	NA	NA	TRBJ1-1	TGTGCCAGCAGGAGGGGGACTATGAACACTGAAGCTTTCTTT	CASRRGTMNTEAFF
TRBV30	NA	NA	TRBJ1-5	TGTGCCTGGAGTCAAGGGCGTCTAGGGCAGCCCCAGCATTTT	CAWSQGRLGQPQHF
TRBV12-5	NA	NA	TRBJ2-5	TGTGCTAGTGGGCCCCCCGGGCAAGAGACCCAGTACTTC	CASGPPGQETQYF
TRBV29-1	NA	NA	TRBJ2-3	TGCAGCGGGCTGGGGGATACGCAGTATTTT	CSGLGDTQYF
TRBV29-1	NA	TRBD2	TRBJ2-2	TGCAGCGCTATAGCGGGGCGCGGGGAGCTGTTTTTT	CSAIAGRGELFF
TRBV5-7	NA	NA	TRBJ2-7	TGTGCCAGCCGAACTCGAGGGGATTACGAGCAGTACTTC	CASRTRGDYEQYF
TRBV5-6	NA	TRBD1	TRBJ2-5	TGTGCCAGCAGCTTACAGGGGGCCGAGGAGACCCAGTACTTC	CASSLQGAEETQYF
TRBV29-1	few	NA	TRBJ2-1	TGCAGCATAGGGGAGCTCAATGAGCAGTTCTTC	CSIGELNEQFF
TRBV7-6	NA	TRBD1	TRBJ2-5	TGTGCCAGCAGCCTCGGGACAGCGAAAGAGACCCAGTACTTC	CASSLGTAKETQYF
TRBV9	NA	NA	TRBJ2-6	TGTGCCAGCAGCGTAGAAGGGGCCGGGGCCAACGTCCTGACTTTC	CASSVEGAGANVLTF
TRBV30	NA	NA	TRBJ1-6	TGTGCCTGGACCCTGGAAGATAATTCACCCCTCCACTTT	CAWTLEDNSPLHF
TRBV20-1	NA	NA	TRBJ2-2	TGCAGTGGGAGTAACACCGGGGAGCTGTTTTTT	CSGSNTGELFF
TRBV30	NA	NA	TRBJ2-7	TGTGCCTGGAGCACCGGGACCGTCCTCCGCGAGCAGTACTTC	CAWSTGTVLREQYF
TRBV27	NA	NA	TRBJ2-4	TGTGCCAGCAGTTTAGCTACCGGAAACATTCAGTACTTC	CASSLATGNIQYF
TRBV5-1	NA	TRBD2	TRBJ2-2	TGCGCCAGCAGCTTGGGACTAGCGGGCCCCACGGCCGGGGAGCTGTTTTTT	CASSLGLAGPTAGELFF
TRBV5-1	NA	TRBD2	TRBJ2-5	TGCGCCAGCAGCTTTACTAGCGCGGAGACCCAGTACTTC	CASSFTSAETQYF
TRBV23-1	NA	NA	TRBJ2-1	TGCGCCAGCGGTCAGTTCCCCTACGGGTACAATGAGCAGTTCTTC	CASGQFPYGYNEQFF
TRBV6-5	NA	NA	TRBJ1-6	TGTGCCAGCAGCACCCAAGGGGGGTCGGGGTCACCCCTCCACTTT	CASSTQGGSGSPLHF
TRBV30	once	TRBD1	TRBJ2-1	TGTGCCTGGAGACAGGGGACCAATGAGCAGTTCTTC	CAWRQGTNEQFF
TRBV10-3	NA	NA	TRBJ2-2	TGTGCCATCAGTGGAAGCCCGAACACCGGGGAGCTGTTTTTT	CAISGSPNTGELFF
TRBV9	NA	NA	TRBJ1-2	TGTGCCAGCACTCCGGGACCCATAGTAGGCGGCTACACCTTC	CASTPGPIVGGYTF
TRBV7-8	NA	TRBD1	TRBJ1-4	TGTGCCAGCAGCTTCTCGGACAGGGGTAACGAAAAACTGTTTTTT	CASSFSDRGNEKLFF
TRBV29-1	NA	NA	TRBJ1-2	TGCAGCGTTGATACGACCCGGGCCGACGACTATGGCTACACCTTC	CSVDTTRADDYGYTF
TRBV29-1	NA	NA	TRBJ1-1	TGCAGCGTCACAGGGTTAAGGGTTATTGAAGCTTTCTTT	CSVTGLRVIEAFF
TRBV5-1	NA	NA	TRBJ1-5	TGCGCCAGCAGCTTAACACAGGGAAAGGGGTCCCAGCATTTT	CASSLTQGKGSQHF
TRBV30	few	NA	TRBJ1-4	TGTGCCTGGAGTCGCAATGAAAAACTGTTTTTT	CAWSRNEKLFF